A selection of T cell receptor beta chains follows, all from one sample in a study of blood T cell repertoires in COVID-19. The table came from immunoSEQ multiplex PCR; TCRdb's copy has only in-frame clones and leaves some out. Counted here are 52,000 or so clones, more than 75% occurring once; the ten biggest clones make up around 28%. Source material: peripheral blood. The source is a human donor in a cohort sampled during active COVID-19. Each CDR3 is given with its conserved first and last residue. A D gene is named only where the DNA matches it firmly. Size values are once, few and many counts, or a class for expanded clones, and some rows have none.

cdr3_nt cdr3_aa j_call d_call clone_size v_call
TGTGCCAGCAGGGACAGGGGGCGGTTAGATACGCAGTATTTT CASRDRGRLDTQYF TRBJ2-3 TRBD1 NA TRBV7-2
TGTGCCAGCGGATCGGGATGGCGGGAGGGGAACTACGAGCAGTACTTC CASGSGWREGNYEQYF TRBJ2-7 TRBD2 NA TRBV27
TGCGCCAGCAGCTTGGCCTCGGCAGGGAACACCGGGGAGCTGTTTTTT CASSLASAGNTGELFF TRBJ2-2 NA NA TRBV5-1
TGTGCCCGGGGACTAGCGGGGGGGACAGATACGCAGTATTTT CARGLAGGTDTQYF TRBJ2-3 TRBD2 NA TRBV30
TGTGCCAGCAGCAAAAACAGGGGTGGGCACGAGCAGTACTTC CASSKNRGGHEQYF TRBJ2-7 NA NA TRBV21-1
TGTGCCAGCTCACCTCGGGACAGCTTCTACAATGAGCAGTTCTTC CASSPRDSFYNEQFF TRBJ2-1 TRBD1 NA TRBV18
TGTGCCAGCAGCCGGGGGGTAGGTGAAGCTTTCTTT CASSRGVGEAFF TRBJ1-1 NA NA TRBV7-9
TGTGCCAGCTCACCGAACAGGGGCACAGATACGCAGTATTTT CASSPNRGTDTQYF TRBJ2-3 NA NA TRBV18
TGTGCCAGTAGCGGGAGGGGAGGCACAGATACGCAGTATTTT CASSGRGGTDTQYF TRBJ2-3 TRBD2 few TRBV4-2
TGTGCCAGCTCACGGGGGACAGGGGGGACTGAAGCTTTCTTT CASSRGTGGTEAFF TRBJ1-1 TRBD1 NA TRBV18
TGCGCCAGCACCCCGGGCGGGAGCTCCTACAATGAGCAGTTCTTC CASTPGGSSYNEQFF TRBJ2-1 TRBD2 NA TRBV5-1
TGTGCCAGTCAGGGTTTCAATTCACCCCTCCACTTT CASQGFNSPLHF TRBJ1-6 NA NA TRBV19
TGTGCCAGCAGTGAAGCGGCGGGCAGGGGGCAAACCCAGTACTTC CASSEAAGRGQTQYF TRBJ2-5 TRBD1 NA TRBV6-1
TGTGCCAGCAGCTTTACAGGGTTCCAAGAGACCCAGTACTTC CASSFTGFQETQYF TRBJ2-5 NA NA TRBV7-2
TGTGCCATCGGACTAGCGGGCAAGCCCGAGCAGTACTTC CAIGLAGKPEQYF TRBJ2-7 TRBD2 NA TRBV10-3
TGTGCCAGCAAGCGGATTAACTATGGCTACACCTTC CASKRINYGYTF TRBJ1-2 NA NA TRBV2
TGTGCCAGCAGCGACGGGACAGGGCCCCCGGGGGCCCAGTACTTC CASSDGTGPPGAQYF TRBJ2-5 TRBD1 NA TRBV3-1/TRBV3-2
TGTGCCAGCAGTTCTAGCGTGGCGTCGGACGAGCAGTACTTC CASSSSVASDEQYF TRBJ2-7 NA NA TRBV6-5
TGTGCCAGCAGCCCTAATAGGGGACAGGAAGCTTTCTTT CASSPNRGQEAFF TRBJ1-1 TRBD1 NA TRBV7-2
TGTGCCAGCAGCTTAACTAGCGGGGGTAGGGAGACCCAGTACTTC CASSLTSGGRETQYF TRBJ2-5 TRBD2 NA TRBV5-6
TGCGCCAGCACCGGAGTTGGCCAAGAGACCCAGTACTTC CASTGVGQETQYF TRBJ2-5 NA NA TRBV5-1
TGCGCCAGCAGCTTGGGACAGGGACCCGGGCTGTATGAGCAGTTCTTC CASSLGQGPGLYEQFF TRBJ2-1 TRBD1 NA TRBV5-1
TGTGCCAGCAGCCAACTAGCGGGAGAGGTCACCGGGGAGCTGTTTTTT CASSQLAGEVTGELFF TRBJ2-2 TRBD2 NA TRBV14
TGCGCCAGCAGCTTGAGCGGGAGTGGCGAGCAGTACTTC CASSLSGSGEQYF TRBJ2-7 TRBD2 NA TRBV5-1
TGTGCCAGTGGTTCCGGGACAGGTATACGCGAGCAGTACTTC CASGSGTGIREQYF TRBJ2-7 TRBD1 NA TRBV27
TGCGCCAGCAGCATGGGACAGGGACGGTACGAGCAGTACTTC CASSMGQGRYEQYF TRBJ2-7 TRBD1 few TRBV5-1